This T cell receptor (beta chain) was sequenced in a study of cytomegalovirus exposure and HLA in healthy donors. Study conclusions and caveats: As was reported, the HLA-A and HLA-B alleles of most subjects were accurately predicted from TCR beta sequences. Specificity of a few CMV-associated chains for CMV antigens was verified in vitro.

The PCR ran on 60 Vbeta and 13 Jbeta primers. This table comes from immunoSEQ multiplex PCR, and its TCRdb copy is limited to in-frame clones, with some not included. The data contain 130,000 or so clones, more than 8% of them singletons. Donors were nominally healthy when sampled, though unrecorded immune exposures were likely. The germline V and J ends were trimmed by 5 bases and 5 bases, with 16 bases remaining between them. The CDR3 length is 15 residues. Germline V lookup: CDR1 MNHEY, CDR2 SMNVEV (reference sequence). This clone was seen more than once but under ten times. The antigen is unknown. Sequenced input: PBMCs. The TCR was taken from a man between 35 and 55 years old in good health and CMV-seronegative. The gene calls are TRBV27 and TRBJ1-5; a weak D match, TRBD1 (5 bases). CDR3 DNA: TGTGCCAGCAGTCCGTCTTCCGGGGGGGATCAGCCCCAGCATTTT. Protein sequence: CASSPSSGGDQPQHF.